The source of this T cell receptor (beta chain) is a study of cytomegalovirus exposure and HLA in healthy donors. Primers included in the PCR were 60 Vbeta and 13 Jbeta primers. Assay used: immunoSEQ multiplex PCR; TCRdb lists only in-frame clones, some missing. Of about 130,000 clones listed, around 81% were seen once; the top ten hold approximately 1.7%. Of note for this clone: The antigen is not known.

Germline assignment: CDR1 SGHDT and CDR2 YYEEEE. V was pared by 3 bases and J by 1 base, with 4 bases of the junction left unmatched. The CDR3 loop spans 16 amino acids. Regarding the study as a whole: Around 160 TCR beta chains were listed as cytomegalovirus-associated. Among immune exposure information, only CMV serostatus was available. HLA-A and HLA-B allele assignments for most subjects were reportedly predicted accurately using TCR beta sequences. A later analysis found common viral pathogens apparently linked to several of the most significant clusters.

This clonotype originated in a woman aged 45-59 years in good health and CMV-seronegative. The sample comprised PBMCs. This chain joins TRBV5-6 and TRBJ1-5; 10 bases match TRBD1. The chain's CDR3 is CASSWWDRGSNQPQHF. The CDR3 nucleotides read TGTGCCAGCAGCTGGTGGGACAGGGGCAGCAATCAGCCCCAGCATTTT.